This record concerns one T cell receptor beta chain sequence. The data are from a study of blood T cell repertoires in COVID-19. Study information: Spain, Italy and the United States supplied samples that represented acute and convalescent COVID-19. Sample material is recorded as cDNA or gDNA derived from T cells, B-cell-depleted T cells, or PBMCs.

Ages ranged from roughly 18 to 95 years, with residence in 24 US areas. This CDR3 is 16 amino acids long. The germline gives CDR1 SGHVS, CDR2 FQNEAQ. V trimming: 4 bases; J trimming: 8 bases; junction bases outside the gene matches: 13. In the authors' workflow: Reference gene primer amplification gave nucleated cell count estimates. Only in-frame clones appear in the TCRdb table, and some are missing; sequencing was by immunoSEQ multiplex PCR. V and J calls and clone size come straight from that table; D and trimming were deduced from the DNA. The repertoire holds about 180,000 clones, roughly 87% seen once, with 0.95% to 1.5% in the top ten.

The sequenced sample was PBMCs or T cells enriched from blood (not recorded which). The V gene is TRBV7-8, the J gene TRBJ2-1; 8 bases fit TRBD1. The sequence derives from a human donor with acute COVID-19. The donor label of this sample is uncertain. The CDR3 coding sequence is TGTGCCAGCAGCTCAGGCCGGGACAGGCCAGGGGATGAGCAGTTCTTC. Its protein is CASSSGRDRPGDEQFF.